This T cell receptor beta chain was identified during a study of T-cell reconstitution after alpha-beta-depleted transplantation in children. Regarding the study as a whole: Expanded graft clones, several hundred of them, were reportedly the source of alpha-beta T cells about two months after transplant.

Germline V gene data show CDR1 as MDHEN and CDR2 as SYDVKM. The CDR3 length is 13 residues. The germline V and J ends were trimmed by 6 bases and 0 bases, with 9 bases remaining between them. Construction of the TCRbeta library involved unique molecular identifiers. MiXCR was run by TCRdb on the PCR reads, yielding one entry per CDR3 protein. The sample carries a few hundred thousand distinct CDR3 sequences, about 23% recorded once. This clonotype showed up many times. Its antigen is as yet unknown. This chain links TRBV28 with TRBJ2-7; possibly TRBD2 for D (5 bases). Sequenced here: PBMCs, sampled before TCRalphabeta/CD19-depleted stem cell transplant. The receptor's source is a girl between 2 and 10 years old with Fanconi anemia, due to receive a stem cell transplant. CDR3: CASRLGSSYEQYF. CDR3 coding DNA: TGTGCCAGCAGACTAGGAAGCTCCTACGAGCAGTACTTC. Based on the CDR3 plus reference TRBV28 and TRBJ2-7, the full variable domain is DVKVTQSSRYLVKRTGEKVFLECVQDMDHENMFWYRQDPGLGLRLIYFSYDVKMKEKGDIPEGYSVSREKKERFSLILESASTNQTSMYLCASRLGSSYEQYFGPGTRLTVT.